Listed below are T cell receptor beta chains from one sample, sequenced in a study of cytomegalovirus exposure and HLA in healthy donors. Sequencing used immunoSEQ multiplex PCR; TCRdb keeps in-frame clones, though not all of them. The sample holds around 140,000 clones. Sequenced: PBMCs. These receptors all stem from a woman in her thirties or forties in good health and CMV-seropositive. CDR3s include the opening cysteine and the closing phenylalanine or tryptophan. A D gene is named only where the DNA matches it firmly.

d_call cdr3_length j_call v_call cdr3_nt cdr3_aa
. 15 TRBJ2-2 TRBV5-1 TGCGCCAGCAGCTTGTACACGGGGGACACCGGGGAGCTGTTTTTT CASSLYTGDTGELFF
. 17 TRBJ1-3 TRBV7-9 TGTGCCAGCAGCTTGATAGTGGGACACCTCTCTGGAAACACCATATATTTT CASSLIVGHLSGNTIYF
TRBD2 15 TRBJ2-1 TRBV19 TGTGCCAGTAGTATGTTATTAGCGGGAGTAAATGAGCAGTTCTTC CASSMLLAGVNEQFF
. 13 TRBJ2-3 TRBV7-7 TGTGCTAGCAGCAGAGACAGTACAGATACGCAGTATTTT CASSRDSTDTQYF
. 13 TRBJ1-2 TRBV29-1 TGCAGCGTCCTCCCTTATCTCGGGTATGGCTACACCTTC CSVLPYLGYGYTF
. 17 TRBJ1-1 TRBV27 TGTGCCAGCAGTTTAAGACCGGACAGACAGATCAACACTGAAGCTTTCTTT CASSLRPDRQINTEAFF
TRBD1 15 TRBJ2-1 TRBV9 TGTGCCAGCAGCGGACGCCGGGACAGGGTCGATGAGCAGTTCTTC CASSGRRDRVDEQFF
TRBD2 18 TRBJ2-5 TRBV7-3 TGTGCCAGCAGCCCTATGGAGCGGGGGGCTTTGTTTCAAGAGACCCAGTACTTC CASSPMERGALFQETQYF
. 14 TRBJ2-3 TRBV15 TGTGCCACCAGCAGAGAGCCGGGGACAGATACGCAGTATTTT CATSREPGTDTQYF
. 14 TRBJ1-2 TRBV2 TGTGCCAGCAGTGATGAGTGGGGCACGAATGGCTACACCTTC CASSDEWGTNGYTF
TRBD1 13 TRBJ2-5 TRBV27 TGTGCCAGCAGTCCCCGACAGGGGGAGACCCAGTACTTC CASSPRQGETQYF
TRBD1 13 TRBJ2-1 TRBV19 TGTGCCAGTAGTAAGGGACAGAACAATGAGCAGTTCTTC CASSKGQNNEQFF
. 14 TRBJ1-5 TRBV7-9 TGTGCCAGCAGCTTAAAACAGGAAAGTCAGCCCCAGCATTTT CASSLKQESQPQHF
TRBD1 15 TRBJ2-5 TRBV5-4 TGTGCCAGCAGCCGGATCCCGGGACAGGGTGAGACCCAGTACTTC CASSRIPGQGETQYF
TRBD1 16 TRBJ1-2 TRBV15 TGTGCCACCAGCAGCTACCGGACAGGGGGAAACTATGGCTACACCTTC CATSSYRTGGNYGYTF
. 13 TRBJ1-1 TRBV28 TGTGCCAGCAGTTTTAATGTGAACACTGAAGCTTTCTTT CASSFNVNTEAFF
. 15 TRBJ2-1 TRBV7-3 TGTGCCAGCAGCCCAGGGGCCAATCGATACAATGAGCAGTTCTTC CASSPGANRYNEQFF
. 14 TRBJ2-7 TRBV13 TGTGCCAGCAGCTTAGGCACTTATGAATACGAGCAGTACTTC CASSLGTYEYEQYF
TRBD1 14 TRBJ1-3 TRBV29-1 TGCAGCGCGGTCAGGACAGGGGCTGGAAACACCATATATTTT CSAVRTGAGNTIYF
. 13 TRBJ2-7 TRBV2 TGTGCCAGCATAGGAGGACGATCCTACGAGCAGTACTTC CASIGGRSYEQYF
. 13 TRBJ1-2 TRBV29-1 TGCGCCGCGACTTCGGAGGCTAACTATGGCTACACCTTC CAATSEANYGYTF
. 14 TRBJ2-2 TRBV7-2 TGTGCCAGCAGTCAAGGGGCAGGGCCCGGGGAGCTGTTTTTT CASSQGAGPGELFF
TRBD1 14 TRBJ1-5 TRBV6-4 TGTGCCAGCAGTGAGACAGGGCCCAATCAGCCCCAGCATTTT CASSETGPNQPQHF
TRBD1 20 TRBJ1-5 TRBV19 TGTGCCAGTAGTATATTGGCCGGGGAGGGGGGGACAGGAGGAAATCAGCCCCAGCATTTT CASSILAGEGGTGGNQPQHF
. 13 TRBJ2-3 TRBV28 TGTGCCAGCACCCTGCTGAGAACAGATACGCAGTATTTT CASTLLRTDTQYF
TRBD1 14 TRBJ1-1 TRBV10-1 TGCGCCAGCAGCGACAGGGAAGTTGGTACTGAAGCTTTCTTT CASSDREVGTEAFF
TRBD1 15 TRBJ2-7 TRBV7-8 TGTGCCAGCAGCGGGCGGACAGGGGGAATATACGAGCAGTACTTC CASSGRTGGIYEQYF
. 15 TRBJ1-2 TRBV5-6 TGTGCCAGCAGCTCCTACAGGGAATTTAACTATGGCTACACCTTC CASSSYREFNYGYTF
. 15 TRBJ1-1 TRBV7-3 TGTGCCAGCAGCTTAACCGCAAAGCCGACAGGTGAAGCTTTCTTT CASSLTAKPTGEAFF
. 15 TRBJ1-4 TRBV5-1 TGCGCCAGCAGCCTAGCATCGGGTCCGGGAGGGAAACTGCTTTTT CASSLASGPGGKLLF
TRBD2 14 TRBJ2-7 TRBV7-8 TGTGCCAGCATCCGGGGGAGCGGGAGCTACGAGCAGTACTTC CASIRGSGSYEQYF
TRBD2 13 TRBJ2-5 TRBV28 TGTGCCAGCACAACCGGGAGGAAAGAGACCCAGTACTTC CASTTGRKETQYF
TRBD1 14 TRBJ1-2 TRBV19 TGTGCCAGTAGCCGCACGACAGGGAACTGTGGCTACACCTTC CASSRTTGNCGYTF
TRBD1 14 TRBJ2-7 TRBV7-6 TGTGCCAGCAGCCCCGGACAGGCTGGGGACGAGCAGTACTTC CASSPGQAGDEQYF
. 12 TRBJ2-1 TRBV7-9 TGTGCCAGCAGGCCTTCTAGAAATGAGCAGTTCTTC CASRPSRNEQFF
. 13 TRBJ1-5 TRBV6-1 TGTGCCAGCAGTGAAAGCGGAGGTCAGCCCCAGCATTTT CASSESGGQPQHF
. 13 TRBJ2-1 TRBV5-1 TGCGCCAGCAGCTTGGTTACAGCCAATGAGCAGTTCTTC CASSLVTANEQFF
. 15 TRBJ1-3 TRBV6-5 TGTGCCAGCAGTAGGGGACATCGCTCCGGAAACACCATATATTTT CASSRGHRSGNTIYF
. 14 TRBJ2-1 TRBV6-5 TGTGCCAGCAGTTACTCAGCCTCGGGCAATGAGCAGTTCTTC CASSYSASGNEQFF
TRBD2 16 TRBJ2-1 TRBV9 TGTGCCAGCAGCGCTGTCCTAGCGGGTATCCACAATGAGCAGTTCTTC CASSAVLAGIHNEQFF
. 16 TRBJ2-3 TRBV15 TGTGCCACCAGCGAGCGACAGGTAACCTACACAGATACGCAGTATTTT CATSERQVTYTDTQYF
. 12 TRBJ2-5 TRBV5-4 TGTGCCAGCAGCCAGAATCGTGAGACCCAGTACTTC CASSQNRETQYF
TRBD2 15 TRBJ2-3 TRBV15 TGTGCCACCAGTCCCGGAGCGGGAGGGGAAGATACGCAGTATTTT CATSPGAGGEDTQYF
. 15 TRBJ1-4 TRBV28 TGTGCCAGCAGTACAAGAGGGAGGGCTAATGAAAAACTGTTTTTT CASSTRGRANEKLFF
. 14 TRBJ2-6 TRBV6-1 TGTGCCAGCAGCCCCCTCTCTGGGGCCAACGTCCTGACTTTC CASSPLSGANVLTF
TRBD2 15 TRBJ2-1 TRBV6-5 TGTGCCAGCAGTTTAGCGGGCAGCTCCTACAATGAGCAGTTCTTC CASSLAGSSYNEQFF
TRBD1 14 TRBJ2-1 TRBV10-1 TGCGCCAGCAGTAGGGACAGGGAGATCGGTGAGCAGTTCTTC CASSRDREIGEQFF
. 16 TRBJ2-7 TRBV11-3 TGTGCCAGCAGCTTAGACAGGGGGGAAAGGGCCTACGAGCAGTACTTC CASSLDRGERAYEQYF
TRBD1 15 TRBJ1-1 TRBV28 TGTGCCAGCAGTTTCGTCGCCAGGGGGCTCGCTGAAGCTTTCTTT CASSFVARGLAEAFF
. 13 TRBJ2-5 TRBV18 TGTGCCAGCTCACCTAATTTCCAAGAGACCCAGTACTTC CASSPNFQETQYF
TRBD2 14 TRBJ2-1 TRBV7-9 TGTGCCAGCAATGGACTAGCGGACTACAATGAGCAGTTCTTC CASNGLADYNEQFF
. 14 TRBJ1-3 TRBV7-2 TGTGCCAGCAGCGACAGGACAGCCGGAAACACCATATATTTT CASSDRTAGNTIYF
. 16 TRBJ1-2 TRBV5-3 TGTGCCAGAAGCTCCTCCAGGGTCCCTCCTAACTATGGCTACACCTTC CARSSSRVPPNYGYTF
. 16 TRBJ1-5 TRBV2 TGTGCCAGCACCGAGGGGGATTTACCCGGCAACCAGCCCCAGCATTTT CASTEGDLPGNQPQHF
. 12 TRBJ1-2 TRBV5-4 TGTGCCAGCAGCTCGGAGGATTTACCCTACACCTTC CASSSEDLPYTF
TRBD1 15 TRBJ2-3 TRBV4-3 TGCGCCAGCAGCCAAGGGGACAGGGAGATAGATACGCAGTATTTT CASSQGDREIDTQYF
. 12 TRBJ2-1 TRBV7-3 TGTGCCAGCAGAGGGGGAGTCCATGAGCAGTTCTTC CASRGGVHEQFF